The 21 T cell receptor beta chains reported below all come from one sample, sequenced in a study of identical twins (dated by TCRdb to the mid-2010s). Library construction relied on 5' RACE. Sequencing took place on an Illumina HiSeq 2000. The public reads were quality trimmed at Q25 with fastp and then assembled into clones with MiXCR by TCRdb, keeping productive beta chains. Each CDR3 protein gets just one entry, which takes the most common genes and DNA from the rows behind it. The sample table lists approximately 250,000 distinct CDR3 sequences, around 6.5% of them with a count of one. The ten largest account for more than 12% of the sample. These data were also filed under a second study, of T cells expressing NK-cell markers.

The sequenced sample consisted of CD8+ T cells sorted from blood. These receptors all come from a young woman in good health.

CDR3 DNA: TGTGCCAGCAGCGACAGGGACTATCAGTTCTTC. It encodes CASSDRDYQFF. The chain is built from TRBV13 and TRBJ2-1, with D tentatively TRBD1 or TRBD2 (7 bases each). This CDR3 has 11 amino acids. V was clipped by 5 bases and J by 13 bases, with 12 bases between them. The germline V gene encodes CDR1 PRHDT and CDR2 FYEKMQ (reference sequence).

Ten or more counts support this clonotype. V usage is TRBV3-1 and J usage is TRBJ2-1; D call uncertain. V lost 0 bases, J lost 4 bases, and 16 bases lay in between. The length of the CDR3 is 17 residues. Germline lookup yields CDR1 LGHDT and CDR2 YNNKEL (reference sequence). The CDR3 here is CASSQESGRVAYNEQFF. The CDR3 bases are TGTGCCAGCAGCCAAGAGTCAGGCCGAGTAGCTTACAATGAGCAGTTCTTC.

In its sample, this clonotype was seen a few times. CDR3 sequence (DNA): TGTGCCAGCAGCCGCAAGAACACCGGGGAGCTGTTTTTT. Residues: CASSRKNTGELFF. The J gene is TRBJ2-2, the V gene TRBV7-6; D is uncertain. The germline CDR1 and CDR2 sequences are SGHVS and FNYEAQ. CDR3 size: 13 residues. V lost 5 bases and J lost 1, with 5 bases in between.

The chain has TRBV3-1 and TRBJ1-1; D is perhaps TRBD1 (5 bases). The V gene's germline CDR1 is LGHDT and CDR2 YNNKEL (reference sequence). V was pared by 6 bases and J by 3 bases, with 14 bases between. The CDR3 is 14 amino acids. The CDR3 sequence is CASRLGGVDTEAFF. CDR3 bases: TGTGCCAGCAGGTTAGGAGGGGTCGACACTGAAGCTTTCTTT.

The chain recombines TRBV20-1 with TRBJ2-7; TRBD2 aligns across 7 bases. The CDR3 is 13 amino acids. J was trimmed by 0 bases and V by 6 bases; bases with no gene match: 5. Germline loops: CDR1 DFQATT, CDR2 SNEGSKA (reference sequence). The CDR3: CSAPRGVSYEQYF. The CDR3 DNA reads as TGCAGTGCGCCCCGGGGGGTCTCCTACGAGCAGTACTTC.

This clonotype has a count of ten or more. The chain recombines TRBV25-1 with TRBJ1-1; no reliable D call. This CDR3 is 13 amino acids long. CDR1 is MGHDK and CDR2 is SYGVNS in the germline V gene. V was shortened by 4 bases and J by 0 bases, with 6 bases between the two germline ends. DNA of the CDR3: TGTGCCAGCAGTGTCGCCGTGAACACTGAAGCTTTCTTT. Translation gives CASSVAVNTEAFF.

This clonotype appeared a few times. V and J are TRBV4-1 and TRBJ2-1; perhaps D is TRBD1 or TRBD2 (5 bases each). This CDR3 is built from 15 residues. Trimming took off 4 bases at V and 6 bases at J, with 16 bases between the two ends. Germline-derived CDR1 and CDR2 are MGHRA and YSYEKL. CDR3 residues: CASSPAGTPGNEQFF. The CDR3, as DNA: TGCGCCAGCAGCCCGGCCGGGACGCCTGGCAATGAGCAGTTCTTC.

This clonotype was observed a few times. This chain connects TRBV20-1 to TRBJ2-3; unclear D gene. This CDR3 is built from 15 residues. Germline CDR1 is DFQATT and CDR2 is SNEGSKA (reference sequence). V was pared by 5 bases and J by 1 base, with 16 bases between. The CDR3 here is CSAYGRHQGTDTQYF. The CDR3 region has the DNA TGCAGTGCTTACGGACGCCATCAGGGCACAGATACGCAGTATTTT.

DNA of the CDR3: TGTGCCAGTAGTATAGCGGCTAGCGGGGCCGATACGCAGTATTTT. Translation: CASSIAASGADTQYF. The chain combines TRBV19 with TRBJ2-3; 9 nucleotides line up with TRBD2. The CDR3 has 15 amino acids. The J segment lost 6 bases and the V segment lost 1 base, leaving 5 bases of the junction unmatched. Germline V gene data show CDR1 as LNHDA and CDR2 as SQIVND (reference sequence).

At least ten counts were recorded for this clonotype. The gene calls are TRBV5-1 and TRBJ2-3; weak D call: TRBD2 (7 bases). Trimming pared 3 bases from V and 6 bases from J, leaving 11 bases between. Per the germline V gene, CDR1 is SGHRS and CDR2 is YFSETQ. CDR3 size: 13 residues. CDR3 nucleotide sequence: TGCGCCAGCAGCTCGGCGGGGGCCGATACGCAGTATTTT. This encodes CASSSAGADTQYF. The complete variable domain, with remaining parts taken from reference TRBV5-1 and TRBJ2-3, reads KAGVTQTPRYLIKTRGQQVTLSCSPISGHRSVSWYQQTPGQGLQFLFEYFSETQRNKGNFPGRFSGRQFSNSRSEMNVSTLELGDSALYLCASSSAGADTQYFGPGTRLTVL.

This clonotype came up a few times. CDR3 DNA: TGTGCCAGCAGCTTGAGGGGGTCGCCTCAGCCCCAGCATTTT. Its protein product is CASSLRGSPQPQHF. The V gene is TRBV13, the J gene TRBJ1-5, with TRBD1 as a possible D gene (6 bases). Germline V CDR1 and CDR2: PRHDT, FYEKMQ (reference sequence). There are 14 residues in the CDR3. V lost 3 bases, J lost 6 bases, and 12 bases lay in between.

V gene TRBV6-2 or TRBV6-3 combines with J gene TRBJ2-2; TRBD1 aligns across 9 bases. The CDR3 consists of 20 residues. Germline V CDR1 and CDR2: MNHEY, SVGEGT. J gave up 2 bases and V 0 bases, and 13 bases lay outside the gene matches. The CDR3 reads CASSYSMHRAGQGNTGELFF. The CDR3 coding sequence is TGTGCCAGCAGTTACTCGATGCATAGAGCGGGACAGGGAAACACCGGGGAGCTGTTTTTT.

This clonotype occurred a few times. This sequence joins TRBV5-6 and TRBJ1-2; 9 bases agree with TRBD1. V shed 3 bases and J 4 bases; nucleotides not matched to a gene: 4. Germline V CDR1 and CDR2: SGHDT, YYEEEE. CDR3 size: 14 residues. CDR3 sequence: CASSSQGAGYGYTF. In nucleotides, the CDR3 is TGTGCCAGCAGCTCACAGGGGGCGGGCTATGGCTACACCTTC.

This clonotype came up a few times. The chain combines TRBV14 with TRBJ1-1; 9 bases align to TRBD1. V dropped 1 base and J dropped 6; count of bases not matched to a gene: 3. Germline V gene sequence: CDR1 SGHDN, CDR2 FVKESK. There are 14 residues in the CDR3. In nucleotides, the CDR3 is TGTGCCAGCAGCCAAGTGGGACAGGGACCTGAAGCTTTCTTT. This gives the protein CASSQVGQGPEAFF.

This clonotype occurred many times. The chain employs TRBV9 and TRBJ2-1, with 8 bases fitting TRBD2. Germline CDR1 and CDR2: SGDLS and YYNGEE. The CDR3 spans 15 residues. Trimming removed 2 bases from V and 4 bases from J; junction bases left unmatched: 5. The CDR3 nucleotides read TGTGCCAGCAGCGTCGGAGCGGGGGAATACAATGAGCAGTTCTTC. As protein: CASSVGAGEYNEQFF.

In its sample, this clonotype was seen many times. CDR3 nucleotides: TGTGCCAGCAGCTTAGCGAGCAGCACAGATACGCAGTATTTT. Translating gives CASSLASSTDTQYF. The chain uses TRBV7-9 and TRBJ2-3; D not resolved. The CDR3 sequence is 14 residues long. V was clipped by 0 bases and J by 0 bases, with 4 bases between them. CDR1 is SEHNR and CDR2 is FQNEAQ in the germline V gene (reference sequence).

The chain is built from TRBV27 and TRBJ2-1; 11 bases line up with TRBD2. The CDR3 runs to 16 residues. Germline trimming cut 5 bases from V and 5 bases from J; bases unmatched to any gene: 8. Per the germline V gene, CDR1 is MNHEY and CDR2 is SMNVEV (reference sequence). The CDR3 DNA reads as TGTGCCAGCAGTCTCTATAGCGGGAGGGCCAACAATGAGCAGTTCTTC. Amino acids: CASSLYSGRANNEQFF.

The gene calls are TRBV4-1 and TRBJ2-7, with 8 bases aligning to TRBD1. There are 13 residues in the CDR3. The V gene's germline CDR1 is MGHRA and CDR2 YSYEKL. After removal of 3 bases from V and 5 bases from J, the junction contained 3 bases not matched to a gene. The CDR3, as DNA: TGCGCCAGCAGCCAGCACAGGGGGAACGAGCAGTACTTC. It specifies CASSQHRGNEQYF.

In its sample, this clonotype was seen a few times. The chain recombines TRBV3-1 with TRBJ2-1, with 7 bases that match TRBD2. CDR3 length: 17 residues. Germline loops: CDR1 LGHDT, CDR2 YNNKEL (reference sequence). V shed 0 bases and J 1 base; nucleotides not matched to a gene: 6. CDR3 nucleotides: TGTGCCAGCAGCCAAGATGGAGCGGGACGTTCCTACAATGAGCAGTTCTTC. Its translation is CASSQDGAGRSYNEQFF.

The chain is built from TRBV6-5 and TRBJ1-1; unclear D gene. Germline-derived CDR1 and CDR2 are MNHEY and SVGAGI. Trimming pared 6 bases from V and 4 bases from J, leaving 15 bases between. This CDR3 spans 14 amino acids. The CDR3 here is CASRYDSGGTEAFF. In nucleotides, the CDR3 is TGTGCCAGCAGATACGACTCCGGCGGCACTGAAGCTTTCTTT.

A few counts support this clonotype. The chain combines TRBV20-1 with TRBJ2-3, with 13 bases fitting TRBD2. This CDR3 has 15 residues. Germline V gene sequence: CDR1 DFQATT, CDR2 SNEGSKA (reference sequence). The J segment lost 5 bases and the V segment lost 5 bases, leaving 7 bases of the junction unmatched. CDR3 DNA: TGCAGTGCTGACGGGACTAGCGGGGAGTTAGATACGCAGTATTTT. This codes for CSADGTSGELDTQYF.